This is a list of T cell receptor beta chains from one sample in a study of regulatory T cells in long-lasting Graves disease. TCRdb analysed the multiplex PCR reads with MiXCR anew, one entry per CDR3 protein. The sample consists of hundreds of thousands of distinct CDR3 sequences, around 15% of them appearing once. The sample consisted of peripheral blood mononuclear cells (PBMCs), taken at new diagnosis, from a patient treated with antithyroid drugs. The origin of the receptors is a female donor with Graves disease. CDR3s include the opening cysteine and the closing phenylalanine or tryptophan. D genes are given only for firm matches. The listing skips clone size in some rows; elsewhere it reads once, few, many or a size class.

size: many; V: TRBV20-1; D: -; J: TRBJ2-3; CDR3: CSAIPTRHFTDTQYF; DNA: TGCAGTGCTATACCGACTAGACACTTCACAGATACGCAGTATTTT
size: many; V: TRBV3-1; D: TRBD1; J: TRBJ2-7; CDR3: CASSPTGGPSYEQYF; DNA: TGTGCCAGCAGCCCTACAGGGGGCCCTTCCTACGAGCAGTACTTC
size: many; V: TRBV6-4; D: -; J: TRBJ2-1; CDR3: CASSDYTGYEQFF; DNA: TGTGCCAGCAGTGACTATACAGGTTATGAGCAGTTCTTC
size: many; V: TRBV3-1; D: -; J: TRBJ2-3; CDR3: CASSQEWAGEDTDTQYF; DNA: TGTGCCAGCAGCCAAGAATGGGCTGGGGAAGACACAGATACGCAGTATTTT
size: many; V: TRBV28; D: TRBD1; J: TRBJ1-1; CDR3: CASSGRQGEAEAFF; DNA: TGTGCCAGCAGTGGGCGACAGGGGGAAGCTGAAGCTTTCTTT
size: many; V: TRBV28; D: TRBD2; J: TRBJ2-3; CDR3: CASSLLAGAADTQYF; DNA: TGTGCCAGCAGTCTCCTAGCGGGAGCCGCAGATACGCAGTATTTT
size: many; V: TRBV24-1; D: -; J: TRBJ2-3; CDR3: CATSDPGRRTDTQYF; DNA: TGTGCCACCAGTGACCCTGGACGCCGCACAGATACGCAGTATTTT
size: once; V: TRBV12-3/TRBV12-4; D: -; J: TRBJ2-2; CDR3: CASNPWGAGELFF; DNA: TGTGCCAGCAACCCCTGGGGGGCCGGGGAGCTGTTTTTT
size: many; V: TRBV10-3; D: -; J: TRBJ1-5; CDR3: CAISESGNQPQHF; DNA: TGTGCCATCAGTGAGTCCGGCAATCAGCCCCAGCATTTT
size: many; V: TRBV5-6; D: TRBD1; J: TRBJ2-6; CDR3: CASSLAQGAYSGANVLTF; DNA: TGTGCCAGCAGCTTGGCTCAGGGGGCCTACTCTGGGGCCAACGTCCTGACTTTC
size: many; V: TRBV3-1; D: TRBD1; J: TRBJ1-1; CDR3: CASSPAGTGWDTEAFF; DNA: TGTGCCAGCAGCCCCGCCGGGACAGGGTGGGACACTGAAGCTTTCTTT
size: -; V: TRBV25-1; D: -; J: TRBJ1-2; CDR3: CASSARVEGNGYTF; DNA: TGTGCCAGCAGTGCGCGAGTGGAGGGAAACGGCTACACCTTC
size: many; V: TRBV5-6; D: -; J: TRBJ1-3; CDR3: CASSLKSNSGNTIYF; DNA: TGTGCCAGCAGCTTGAAGTCGAACTCTGGAAACACCATATATTTT
size: -; V: TRBV15; D: -; J: TRBJ1-1; CDR3: CATRGIPNTEAFF; DNA: TGTGCCACAAGGGGCATACCGAACACTGAAGCTTTCTTT
size: many; V: TRBV4-1; D: TRBD1; J: TRBJ1-1; CDR3: CASSQTGGPEAFF; DNA: TGCGCCAGCAGCCAAACAGGGGGACCAGAAGCTTTCTTT
size: few; V: TRBV12-3/TRBV12-4; D: TRBD2; J: TRBJ2-7; CDR3: CASSFEGLEDNEQYF; DNA: TGTGCCAGCAGTTTCGAGGGACTAGAAGATAACGAGCAGTACTTC
size: -; V: TRBV15; D: -; J: TRBJ2-6; CDR3: CATSRVSSVEWRSGANVLTF; DNA: TGTGCCACCAGCAGAGTGAGTTCTGTGGAGTGGCGCTCTGGGGCCAACGTCCTGACTTTC
size: many; V: TRBV5-1; D: -; J: TRBJ2-1; CDR3: CASSFEHDNEQFF; DNA: TGCGCCAGCAGCTTTGAGCATGACAATGAGCAGTTCTTC
size: many; V: TRBV3-1; D: TRBD1; J: TRBJ1-4; CDR3: CASSPQVGTGVEKLFF; DNA: TGTGCCAGCAGCCCCCAAGTTGGGACAGGGGTGGAAAAACTGTTTTTT
size: -; V: TRBV19; D: -; J: TRBJ1-5; CDR3: CATTEGGAINQPQHF; DNA: TGTGCCACTACCGAGGGGGGGGCAATCAATCAGCCCCAGCATTTT
size: many; V: TRBV20-1; D: -; J: TRBJ1-5; CDR3: CSARDWGNQPQHF; DNA: TGCAGTGCTAGAGATTGGGGTAATCAGCCCCAGCATTTT
size: many; V: TRBV3-1; D: TRBD2; J: TRBJ2-3; CDR3: CASSPHLPGLAGGRNTQYF; DNA: TGTGCCAGCAGCCCACACCTCCCGGGACTAGCGGGGGGCAGGAATACGCAGTATTTT
size: -; V: TRBV12-3/TRBV12-4; D: -; J: TRBJ2-7; CDR3: CASSVQVVGEQYF; DNA: TGTGCCAGCAGCGTACAGGTGGTGGGCGAGCAGTACTTC
size: -; V: TRBV12-3/TRBV12-4; D: TRBD1; J: TRBJ2-3; CDR3: CASSFVGTGGTDTQYF; DNA: TGTGCCAGCAGTTTTGTCGGGACAGGGGGAACAGATACGCAGTATTTT
size: -; V: TRBV7-9; D: -; J: TRBJ2-2; CDR3: CASLWSASNTGELFF; DNA: TGTGCCAGCCTCTGGTCAGCCTCGAACACCGGGGAGCTGTTTTTT
size: many; V: TRBV6-9; D: -; J: TRBJ1-2; CDR3: CASSYGRGRRGGYTF; DNA: TGTGCCAGCAGTTACGGCCGGGGCCGACGGGGGGGCTACACCTTC
size: many; V: TRBV18; D: TRBD1; J: TRBJ1-1; CDR3: CASSPTAGGTEAFF; DNA: TGTGCCAGCTCACCCACCGCAGGGGGCACTGAAGCTTTCTTT
size: many; V: TRBV24-1; D: TRBD1; J: TRBJ2-2; CDR3: CATSDTQGADTGELFF; DNA: TGTGCCACCAGTGATACACAGGGGGCTGACACCGGGGAGCTGTTTTTT
size: -; V: TRBV5-1; D: TRBD2; J: TRBJ2-1; CDR3: CASSHGLAGGGNEQFF; DNA: TGCGCCAGCAGCCATGGACTAGCGGGAGGCGGCAATGAGCAGTTCTTC
size: few; V: TRBV29-1; D: -; J: TRBJ2-7; CDR3: CSVNSDSSYEQYF; DNA: TGCAGCGTTAACAGCGATAGCTCCTACGAGCAGTACTTC
size: many; V: TRBV4-1; D: TRBD1; J: TRBJ1-2; CDR3: CASSQPGQHYGYTF; DNA: TGCGCCAGCAGCCAGCCGGGACAGCACTATGGCTACACCTTC
size: many; V: TRBV7-9; D: -; J: TRBJ2-2; CDR3: CASSLGRGMNTGELFF; DNA: TGTGCCAGCAGCTTAGGCAGGGGCATGAACACCGGGGAGCTGTTTTTT
size: many; V: TRBV20-1; D: -; J: TRBJ2-2; CDR3: CSARGQGWGTGELFF; DNA: TGCAGTGCTAGAGGTCAGGGATGGGGCACCGGGGAGCTGTTTTTT
size: many; V: TRBV5-8; D: -; J: TRBJ1-5; CDR3: CASSEDRRHQPQHF; DNA: TGTGCCAGCAGCGAAGACAGGAGACATCAGCCCCAGCATTTT
size: few; V: TRBV10-1; D: -; J: TRBJ2-7; CDR3: CASSRQTPGDEQYF; DNA: TGCGCCAGCAGTAGACAGACCCCCGGTGACGAGCAGTACTTC
size: many; V: TRBV2; D: -; J: TRBJ1-1; CDR3: CASRIPQTVNTEAFF; DNA: TGTGCCAGCAGAATACCCCAGACGGTGAACACTGAAGCTTTCTTT
size: many; V: TRBV5-5; D: -; J: TRBJ1-4; CDR3: CASSQEPRVTNEKLFF; DNA: TGTGCCAGCAGCCAAGAACCGAGGGTAACTAATGAAAAACTGTTTTTT
size: many; V: TRBV20-1; D: -; J: TRBJ2-5; CDR3: CSARDSGTETQYF; DNA: TGCAGTGCTAGAGATTCCGGGACCGAGACCCAGTACTTC
size: many; V: TRBV2; D: -; J: TRBJ2-3; CDR3: CASTLSTVRRTDTQYF; DNA: TGTGCCAGCACCCTCTCGACAGTCCGCAGGACAGATACGCAGTATTTT
size: many; V: TRBV30; D: -; J: TRBJ2-7; CDR3: CAWSAQLYEQYF; DNA: TGTGCCTGGAGTGCCCAACTCTACGAGCAGTACTTC
size: -; V: TRBV2; D: TRBD1; J: TRBJ1-5; CDR3: CASSELGQVNQPQHF; DNA: TGTGCCAGCAGTGAGCTGGGACAGGTCAATCAGCCCCAGCATTTT
size: many; V: TRBV5-1; D: -; J: TRBJ2-3; CDR3: CASSLAVGGSTDTQYF; DNA: TGCGCCAGCAGCTTGGCCGTTGGCGGGAGCACAGATACGCAGTATTTT
size: many; V: TRBV20-1; D: -; J: TRBJ2-7; CDR3: CSARAARSGLSYEQYF; DNA: TGCAGTGCTAGAGCGGCCAGATCAGGGCTCTCCTACGAGCAGTACTTC
size: many; V: TRBV4-2; D: -; J: TRBJ1-2; CDR3: CASSQTSTGLDYGYTF; DNA: TGTGCCAGCAGCCAAACCTCAACAGGGCTGGACTATGGCTACACCTTC
size: few; V: TRBV9; D: -; J: TRBJ2-3; CDR3: CASSVVPGLADTQYF; DNA: TGTGCCAGCAGCGTAGTACCCGGGTTGGCAGATACGCAGTATTTT